The 24 T cell receptor beta chains reported below all come from one sample, sequenced in a study of T-cell reconstitution after alpha-beta-depleted transplantation in children. Construction of the TCRbeta library involved unique molecular identifiers. TCRdb re-called the PCR reads with MiXCR, one entry per CDR3 protein. The sample has 490,000 or so distinct CDR3 sequences; around 12% are singletons. Specimen: PBMCs from the stem cell graft donor, collected from the stem cell graft. Source of these receptors: a human donor who donated a stem cell graft to a child with combined immunodeficiency.

The V gene is TRBV6-1, the J gene TRBJ2-3, with D maybe TRBD2 (6 bases). The ends were cut back, 7 bases at V and 2 bases at J, with 19 bases in the middle. Germline lookup yields CDR1 MNHNS and CDR2 SASEGT. The CDR3 extends over 16 amino acids. The CDR3: CASTERGGRVTDTQYF. The CDR3 region has the DNA TGTGCCAGCACCGAGAGAGGAGGGCGGGTCACAGATACGCAGTATTTT.

There are many counts of this clonotype. The genes are TRBV7-9 and TRBJ2-7; possibly TRBD2 for D (6 bases). This CDR3 is 12 amino acids long. Trimming stripped 7 bases from V and 3 bases from J, with 10 bases between. The germline gives CDR1 SEHNR, CDR2 FQNEAQ (reference sequence). Here the CDR3 reads CASTRDNYEQYF. CDR3 coding DNA: TGTGCCAGCACGCGGGATAACTACGAGCAGTACTTC.

With regard to this clonotype: The junction differs from germline at one of its ends, possibly a read error. The chain uses TRBV7-8 and TRBJ2-4, with a weak D call TRBD2 (6 bases). This CDR3 is built from 14 residues. The germline gives CDR1 SGHVS, CDR2 FQNEAQ. This CDR3 is CTSSPDYIKNIQYF. The CDR3 DNA reads as TGTACCAGCAGCCCGGACTACATAAAGAACATTCAGTACTTC.

Here the CDR3 reads CASSLSSYTDTQYF. The CDR3 region has the DNA TGTGCCAGCAGTTTATCTTCCTACACAGATACGCAGTATTTT. The chain combines TRBV27 with TRBJ2-3; D remains ambiguous. The CDR3 has 14 amino acids. Germline V gene lookup returns CDR1 MNHEY and CDR2 SMNVEV (reference sequence). Deletions cut 0 bases from V and 2 bases from J, with 6 bases between.

This clonotype was detected only a few times. The chain employs TRBV12-3 or TRBV12-4 and TRBJ1-5, with 7 bases aligning to TRBD1. CDR3 length: 14 residues. The J segment lost 0 bases and the V segment lost 5 bases, leaving 1 base of the junction unmatched. The CDR3 sequence is CASSRQGSNQPQHF. DNA for the CDR3: TGTGCCAGCAGTCGACAGGGTAGCAATCAGCCCCAGCATTTT.

This clonotype appeared a few times. The V gene is TRBV7-2, the J gene TRBJ1-1; the D is unclear. V was cut by 4 bases and J by 0 bases, with 12 bases left in between. Germline assignment: CDR1 SGHTA and CDR2 FQGNSA. The CDR3 consists of 15 residues. The CDR3 spells CASSSVFVVNTEAFF. For the CDR3, the DNA is TGTGCCAGCAGCTCCGTTTTTGTTGTGAACACTGAAGCTTTCTTT.

This chain connects TRBV7-2 to TRBJ2-5; D not resolved. CDR1 and CDR2 from the germline V gene are SGHTA and FQGNSA. This CDR3 has 14 amino acids. V was shortened by 5 bases and J by 7 bases, with 17 bases between the two germline ends. CDR3 DNA sequence: TGTGCCAGCAGCCCGCGGACGGGTGGTTGGACCCAGTACTTC. It is translated as CASSPRTGGWTQYF.

This clonotype was detected only a few times. The chain carries TRBV5-1 and TRBJ2-3; 9 bases map to TRBD2. Germline V gene data show CDR1 as SGHRS and CDR2 as YFSETQ. The CDR3 contains 15 residues. The ends lost 1 base at V and 4 bases at J; junction bases unmatched: 4. CDR3 nucleotide sequence: TGCGCCAGCAGCTTGTCTAGCGGGGATGCAGATACGCAGTATTTT. Amino acid sequence: CASSLSSGDADTQYF. Full variable domain (rest looked up from reference TRBV5-1 and TRBJ2-3): KAGVTQTPRYLIKTRGQQVTLSCSPISGHRSVSWYQQTPGQGLQFLFEYFSETQRNKGNFPGRFSGRQFSNSRSEMNVSTLELGDSALYLCASSLSSGDADTQYFGPGTRLTVL.

The chain is built from TRBV29-1 and TRBJ2-3; 7 bases are a match to TRBD1. Germline assignment: CDR1 SQVTM and CDR2 ANQGSEA. The CDR3 sequence is 15 residues long. J gave up 0 bases and V 6 bases, and 9 bases lay outside the gene matches. In DNA form, the CDR3 reads TGCAGCGTCCGCCGGACAGGAGCTAGCACAGATACGCAGTATTTT. Translating it yields CSVRRTGASTDTQYF.

The sample holds one count of this clonotype. A clone one base away is much larger, so this may be a read error. CDR3 residues: CASRTSGRDEQFF. The CDR3 DNA sequence: TGTGCCAGCAGAACTAGCGGGAGGGATGAGCAGTTCTTC. The chain joins TRBV12-3 or TRBV12-4 to TRBJ2-1; 13 bases are shared with TRBD2. This CDR3 contains 13 residues. V was clipped by 6 bases and J by 8 bases; unmatched bases: 1.

The chain couples TRBV30 to TRBJ2-3, with 8 bases fitting TRBD2. The CDR3 has 14 residues. Germline V gives CDR1 GTSNPN, CDR2 SVGIG (reference sequence). J was trimmed by 2 bases and V by 2 bases; bases with no gene match: 3. Here the CDR3 reads CAWSRAGATDTQYF. CDR3 in DNA: TGTGCCTGGAGTAGAGCGGGAGCCACAGATACGCAGTATTTT.

This clonotype has just a few counts. The V gene is TRBV5-5, the J gene TRBJ2-5, with D possibly being TRBD2 (6 bases). Germline lookup yields CDR1 SGHKS and CDR2 YYEKEE (reference sequence). V lost 0 bases to trimming and J lost 2 bases, with 8 bases between them. The CDR3 is 14 amino acids. This CDR3 reads CASSLDSGQETQYF. The CDR3 nucleotides read TGTGCCAGCAGCTTGGACAGCGGGCAAGAGACCCAGTACTTC.

This chain links TRBV15 with TRBJ2-3, with 7 bases matching TRBD1. V lost 3 bases and J lost 13; bases outside the gene matches: 7. CDR1 is LNHNV and CDR2 is YYDKDF in the germline V gene (reference sequence). This CDR3 contains 12 residues. CDR3 coding DNA: TGTGCCACCAGCAGGGCAACCGGGACAGAGTATTTT. The encoded protein is CATSRATGTEYF.

This clonotype was found a few times. The chain is built from TRBV21-1 and TRBJ2-7; the D call of TRBD1 is as the table states it, not checked on the DNA. TRBV21-1 is tagged as a pseudogene. This CDR3 region has 15 residues. In nucleotides, the CDR3 is TGTGCCAGCAGCAAAGCCCCTGACAGGCCCTACGAGCAGTACTTC. It translates to CASSKAPDRPYEQYF.

This chain joins TRBV9 and TRBJ2-5; TRBD2 matches 12 bases. This CDR3 has 16 residues. Trimming removed 1 base from V and 0 bases from J; junction bases left unmatched: 1. The germline CDR1 and CDR2 sequences are SGDLS and YYNGEE. The CDR3 nucleotides read TGTGCCAGCAGCGTAACTAGCGGGAGGTACCAAGAGACCCAGTACTTC. Protein: CASSVTSGRYQETQYF.

This clonotype was recorded many times. V is TRBV12-3 or TRBV12-4 and J is TRBJ2-7; no clear D. The CDR3 runs to 14 residues. V lost 6 bases and J 5 bases, leaving 17 bases between the germline ends. The CDR3 coding sequence is TGTGCCAGCAGAGGGATAGCTCATTGGGACGAGCAGTACTTC. This sequence encodes CASRGIAHWDEQYF.

The sample holds many counts of this clonotype. J is TRBJ2-1 and V is TRBV20-1; 8 positions agree with TRBD2. This CDR3 is built from 17 residues. J lost 0 bases, V lost 0 bases, and 7 bases had no gene match. Germline CDR1 DFQATT, CDR2 SNEGSKA (reference sequence). CDR3 nucleotide sequence: TGCAGTGCTAGAGATCGGATAGCGGGATTCTCCTACAATGAGCAGTTCTTC. Its protein is CSARDRIAGFSYNEQFF.

The genes are TRBV3-1 and TRBJ2-3; 8 bases match TRBD2. The CDR3 contains 15 residues. Germline V lookup: CDR1 LGHDT, CDR2 YNNKEL (reference sequence). The J segment lost 4 bases and the V segment lost 3 bases, leaving 6 bases of the junction unmatched. CDR3 DNA: TGTGCCAGCAGCCAGGGACTAGTGGCACCAGATACGCAGTATTTT. Translated, it gives CASSQGLVAPDTQYF.

The V call is TRBV11-2, the J call TRBJ2-1, with 7 positions matching TRBD2. Unmatched junction bases numbered 5, after V lost 4 bases and J lost 2 bases. The CDR3 length is 15 residues. Germline V CDR1 and CDR2: SGHAT, FQNNGV. As DNA, the CDR3 is TGTGCCAGCAGCTCCGCGACTAGCACCTACAATGAGCAGTTCTTC. Protein product: CASSSATSTYNEQFF.

This clonotype was observed a handful of times. The genes are TRBV5-1 and TRBJ1-6, with D possibly matching TRBD1 (5 bases). The CDR3 loop spans 15 amino acids. The germline V and J ends were trimmed by 1 base and 5 bases, with 10 bases remaining between them. Germline CDR1 is SGHRS and CDR2 is YFSETQ. CDR3 coding DNA: TGCGCCAGCAGCTTGAATTCGGACAATAATTCACCCCTCCACTTT. Its translation: CASSLNSDNNSPLHF.

V and J are TRBV7-9 and TRBJ2-7, with D unclear. V shed 5 bases and J shed 0 bases, with 14 bases lying between them. Germline CDR1 and CDR2: SEHNR and FQNEAQ (reference sequence). The CDR3 is 15 amino acids. CDR3 DNA: TGTGCCAGCAGCCCCTGGGTCTTGAGCTCCTACGAGCAGTACTTC. This gives the protein CASSPWVLSSYEQYF.

This clonotype occurred a few times. The V call is TRBV5-1, the J call TRBJ2-2; TRBD1 matches 9 bases. The CDR3 length is 15 residues. V dropped 0 bases and J dropped 6; count of bases not matched to a gene: 3. CDR1 is SGHRS, CDR2 YFSETQ, per germline. The CDR3 is CASSLGDRDSGELFF. CDR3 bases: TGCGCCAGCAGCTTGGGGGACAGGGATTCCGGGGAGCTGTTTTTT.

This clonotype was picked up many times. The gene calls are TRBV29-1 and TRBJ2-7; D not certain. Trimming left V 7 bases short and J 2 bases short, with 9 bases between. The CDR3 sequence is 11 residues long. CDR1 is SQVTM, CDR2 ANQGSEA, per germline. The CDR3 is CSGQDPYEQYF. As DNA, the CDR3 is TGCAGCGGGCAGGACCCCTACGAGCAGTACTTC.

The chain uses TRBV7-9 and TRBJ2-2, with a tentative D call TRBD1 (6 bases). Trimming removed 2 bases from V and 3 bases from J, with 19 bases in between. The CDR3 sequence is 18 residues long. Germline lookup yields CDR1 SEHNR and CDR2 FQNEAQ (reference sequence). The CDR3 nucleotides are TGTGCCAGCAGCTTACTATACAGGGAAATGGAGTACACCGGGGAGCTGTTTTTT. Its protein product is CASSLLYREMEYTGELFF.